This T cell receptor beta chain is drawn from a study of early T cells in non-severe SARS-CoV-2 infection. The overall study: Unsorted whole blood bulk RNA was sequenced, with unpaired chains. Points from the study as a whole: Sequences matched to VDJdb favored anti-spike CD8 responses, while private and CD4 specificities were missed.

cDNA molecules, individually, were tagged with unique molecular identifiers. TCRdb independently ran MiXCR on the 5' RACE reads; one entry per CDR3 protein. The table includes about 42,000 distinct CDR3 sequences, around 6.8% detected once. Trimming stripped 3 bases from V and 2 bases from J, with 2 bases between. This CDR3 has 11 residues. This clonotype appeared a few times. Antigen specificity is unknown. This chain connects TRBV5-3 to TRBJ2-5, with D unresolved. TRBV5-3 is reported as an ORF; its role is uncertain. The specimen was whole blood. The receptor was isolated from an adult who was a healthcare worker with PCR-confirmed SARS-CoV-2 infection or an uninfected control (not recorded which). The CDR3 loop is CARSCQETQYF. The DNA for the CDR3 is TGTGCCAGAAGCTGTCAAGAGACCCAGTACTTC.